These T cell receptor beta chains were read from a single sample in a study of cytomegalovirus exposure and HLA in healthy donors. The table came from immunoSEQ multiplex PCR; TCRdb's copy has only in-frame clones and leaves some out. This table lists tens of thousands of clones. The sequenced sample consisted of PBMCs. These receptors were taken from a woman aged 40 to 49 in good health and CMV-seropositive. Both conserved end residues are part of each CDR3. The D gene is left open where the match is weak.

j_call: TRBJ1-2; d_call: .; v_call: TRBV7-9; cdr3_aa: CASSKTYGYGYTF; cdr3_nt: TGTGCCAGCAGCAAAACTTACGGCTATGGCTACACCTTC
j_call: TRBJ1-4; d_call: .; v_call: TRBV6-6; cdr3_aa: CASSDSENEKLFF; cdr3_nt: TGTGCCAGCAGTGACAGCGAAAATGAAAAACTGTTTTTT
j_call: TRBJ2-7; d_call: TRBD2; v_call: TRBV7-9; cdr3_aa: CASSLEGREREGQYF; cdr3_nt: TGTGCCAGCAGCTTAGAGGGTCGGGAGCGGGAGGGCCAGTACTTC
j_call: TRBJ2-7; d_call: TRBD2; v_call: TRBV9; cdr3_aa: CASSAPDGGASSYEQYF; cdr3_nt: TGTGCCAGCAGCGCTCCCGACGGGGGGGCTTCAAGCTACGAGCAGTACTTC
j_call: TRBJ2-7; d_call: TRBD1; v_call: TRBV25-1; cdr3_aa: CASIQGQGVFSEQYF; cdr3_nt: TGTGCCAGCATCCAAGGACAGGGCGTATTCTCCGAGCAGTACTTC
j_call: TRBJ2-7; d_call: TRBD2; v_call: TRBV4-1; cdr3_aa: CASSQDLLGSGGEYFSYEQYF; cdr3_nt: TGCGCCAGCAGCCAAGATCTCTTGGGAAGCGGGGGGGAATACTTCTCCTACGAGCAGTACTTC
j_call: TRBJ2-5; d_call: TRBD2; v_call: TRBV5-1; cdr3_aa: CASSGEGFVEETQYF; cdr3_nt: TGCGCCAGCAGCGGGGAGGGGTTCGTCGAAGAGACCCAGTACTTC
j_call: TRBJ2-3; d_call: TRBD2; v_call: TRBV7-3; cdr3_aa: CASSLNSGGAADTQYF; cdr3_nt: TGTGCCAGCAGCCTCAATAGCGGGGGGGCAGCAGATACGCAGTATTTT
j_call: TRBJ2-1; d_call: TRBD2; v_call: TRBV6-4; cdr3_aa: CASSDEAGGLDEQFF; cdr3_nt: TGTGCCAGCAGTGACGAAGCGGGGGGTTTGGATGAGCAGTTCTTC
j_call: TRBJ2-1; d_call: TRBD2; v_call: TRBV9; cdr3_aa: CASSVVVSGWDEQFF; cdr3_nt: TGTGCCAGCAGCGTAGTGGTTAGCGGGTGGGATGAGCAGTTCTTC
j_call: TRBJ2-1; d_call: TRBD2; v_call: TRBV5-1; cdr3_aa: CASSWAGGPAEQFF; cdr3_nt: TGCGCCAGCAGCTGGGCGGGAGGGCCCGCTGAGCAGTTCTTC
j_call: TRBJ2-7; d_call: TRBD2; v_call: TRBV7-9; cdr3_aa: CASSPDSGRPYEQYF; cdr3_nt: TGTGCCAGCAGCCCAGATAGCGGGAGACCGTACGAGCAGTACTTC
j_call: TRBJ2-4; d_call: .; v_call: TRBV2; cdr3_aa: CASRRGWGGIQYF; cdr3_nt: TGTGCCAGCCGAAGAGGGTGGGGTGGCATTCAGTACTTC
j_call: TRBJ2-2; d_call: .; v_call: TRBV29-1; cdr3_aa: CSVRGLLATGELFF; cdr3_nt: TGCAGCGTTCGGGGGCTACTAGCGACCGGGGAGCTGTTTTTT
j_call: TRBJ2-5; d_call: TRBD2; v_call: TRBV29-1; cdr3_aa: CSVATSGVPQETQYF; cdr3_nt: TGCAGCGTAGCGACTAGCGGGGTTCCCCAAGAGACCCAGTACTTC
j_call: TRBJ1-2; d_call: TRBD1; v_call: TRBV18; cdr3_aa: CASSPPLTGNYGYTF; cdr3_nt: TGTGCCAGCTCACCACCCCTGACAGGGAACTATGGCTACACCTTC
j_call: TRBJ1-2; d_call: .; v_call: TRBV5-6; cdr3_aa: CASSPLRRGRLANYGYTF; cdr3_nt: TGTGCCAGCAGCCCGCTACGCAGGGGCCGGTTAGCTAACTATGGCTACACCTTC
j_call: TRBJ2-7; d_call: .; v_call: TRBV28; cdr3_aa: CASVGTREQYF; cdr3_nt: TGTGCCAGCGTCGGGACACGCGAGCAGTACTTC
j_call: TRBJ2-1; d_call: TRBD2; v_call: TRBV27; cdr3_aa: CASSSILAGEGEQFF; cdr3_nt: TGTGCCAGCAGTTCCATACTAGCGGGGGAAGGTGAGCAGTTCTTC
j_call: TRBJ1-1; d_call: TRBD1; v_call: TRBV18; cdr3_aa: CASSLEDRGRRAFF; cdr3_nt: TGTGCCAGCTCGCTGGAAGACAGGGGGCGGAGGGCTTTCTTT
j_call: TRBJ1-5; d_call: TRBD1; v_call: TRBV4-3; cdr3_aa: CASSQGQGEQPQHF; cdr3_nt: TGCGCCAGCAGCCAAGGACAGGGGGAACAGCCCCAGCATTTT
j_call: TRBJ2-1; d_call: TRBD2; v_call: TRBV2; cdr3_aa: CASSERRESSEQFF; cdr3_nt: TGTGCCAGCAGTGAAAGGCGGGAGTCCTCCGAGCAGTTCTTC
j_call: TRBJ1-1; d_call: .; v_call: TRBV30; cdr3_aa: CAWVMNTEAFF; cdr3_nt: TGTGCCTGGGTCATGAACACTGAAGCTTTCTTT
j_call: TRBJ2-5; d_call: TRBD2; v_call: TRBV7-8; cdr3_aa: CASSKRGPGLARETQYF; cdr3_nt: TGTGCCAGCAGCAAGCGAGGGCCGGGACTAGCCAGAGAGACCCAGTACTTC
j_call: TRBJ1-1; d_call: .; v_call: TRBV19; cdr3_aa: CASPEGHLNTEAFF; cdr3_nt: TGTGCCAGTCCCGAGGGACACCTGAACACTGAAGCTTTCTTT
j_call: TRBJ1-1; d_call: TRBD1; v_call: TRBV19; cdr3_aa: CASSTTGVVNTEAFF; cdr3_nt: TGTGCCAGTAGTACCACAGGGGTCGTGAACACTGAAGCTTTCTTT
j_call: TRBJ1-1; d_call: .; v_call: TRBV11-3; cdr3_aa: CASSQGDTEAFF; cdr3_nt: TGTGCCAGCAGCCAAGGGGACACTGAAGCTTTCTTT
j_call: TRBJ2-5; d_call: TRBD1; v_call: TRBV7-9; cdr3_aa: CASSWDSHEQYF; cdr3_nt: TGTGCCAGCAGCTGGGACAGTCATGAGCAGTACTTC
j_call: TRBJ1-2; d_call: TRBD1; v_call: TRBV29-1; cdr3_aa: CSALGQADGYGYTF; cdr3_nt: TGCAGCGCCCTTGGACAGGCTGACGGCTATGGCTACACCTTC
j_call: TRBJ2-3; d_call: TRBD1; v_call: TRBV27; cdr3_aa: CASSFDRASNTQYF; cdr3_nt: TGTGCCAGCAGTTTCGACAGGGCATCAAATACGCAGTATTTT
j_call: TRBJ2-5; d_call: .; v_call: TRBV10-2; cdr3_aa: CASSDRLAAFQETQYF; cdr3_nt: TGCGCCAGCAGTGATAGGTTAGCGGCCTTTCAAGAGACCCAGTACTTC
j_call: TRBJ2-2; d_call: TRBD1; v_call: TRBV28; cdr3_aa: CASTFSPGQDTGELFF; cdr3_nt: TGTGCCAGCACTTTCTCACCGGGACAGGACACCGGGGAGCTGTTTTTT
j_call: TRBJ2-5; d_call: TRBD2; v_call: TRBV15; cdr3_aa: CATSRGLAVDQETQYF; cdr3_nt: TGTGCCACCAGCAGAGGACTAGCGGTAGACCAAGAGACCCAGTACTTC
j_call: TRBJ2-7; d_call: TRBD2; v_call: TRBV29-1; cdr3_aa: CSDSSGRGRYEQYF; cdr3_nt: TGCAGCGATAGTAGCGGGAGGGGACGATACGAGCAGTACTTC
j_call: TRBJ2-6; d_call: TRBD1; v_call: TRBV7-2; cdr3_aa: CASSGLWDRVSTGANVLTF; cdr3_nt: TGTGCCAGCAGCGGTCTATGGGACAGGGTATCTACTGGGGCCAACGTCCTGACTTTC
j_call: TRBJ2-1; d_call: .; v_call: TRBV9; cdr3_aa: CASSVGGSYNEQFF; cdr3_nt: TGTGCCAGCAGCGTAGGCGGGTCCTACAATGAGCAGTTCTTC
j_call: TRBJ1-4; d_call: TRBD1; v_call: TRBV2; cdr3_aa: CASSPGTGMVGEKLFF; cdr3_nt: TGTGCCAGCAGTCCCGGGACAGGGATGGTAGGCGAAAAACTGTTTTTT
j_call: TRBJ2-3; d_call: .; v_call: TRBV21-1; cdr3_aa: CASSNREVRGKRDTDTQYF; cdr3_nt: TGTGCCAGCAGCAATCGAGAGGTTAGGGGGAAGAGGGACACAGATACGCAGTATTTT